The 7 T cell receptor beta chains below come from one sample, sequenced in a study of T cell repertoires in cytomegalovirus infection. No antigen has been assigned to these receptors. TCRdb re-called the reads through MiXCR, storing one row per CDR3 protein. The table lists some 560,000 distinct CDR3 sequences, 40% of them singletons, with around 46% in the top ten. The material sequenced was cultured PBMCs, taken from culture after CMV antigen stimulation. The receptor set was obtained from a human donor in good health (CMV status not recorded). Some clones in this sample may be carry-over from other donors' samples.

This clonotype was observed a handful of times. The genes are TRBV12-3 or TRBV12-4 and TRBJ2-3, with TRBD2 matching 13 bases. The J segment lost 0 bases and the V segment lost 5 bases, leaving 5 bases of the junction unmatched. The CDR3 covers 17 residues. The CDR3 loop is CASSPGLAGPSTDTQYF. The DNA of the CDR3 is TGTGCCAGCAGTCCGGGACTAGCGGGACCGAGCACAGATACGCAGTATTTT.

The chain links TRBV7-8 to TRBJ1-2; D gene unclear. Trimming took 5 bases from V and 5 from J, leaving 9 bases between them. The CDR3 is made up of 12 amino acids. The germline CDR1 and CDR2 sequences are SGHVS and FQNEAQ. The CDR3 here is CASSGLSYGYTF. CDR3 DNA sequence: TGTGCCAGCAGCGGTCTCAGTTATGGCTACACCTTC.

This clonotype turned up a few times. V and J are TRBV20-1 and TRBJ2-3; 9 nucleotides match TRBD2. The CDR3 extends over 15 amino acids. Trimming cost V 3 bases and J 6 bases; bases outside gene matches: 10. The germline CDR1 and CDR2 sequences are DFQATT and SNEGSKA (reference sequence). The CDR3 reads CSASRTSVVKDTQYF. The CDR3 DNA reads as TGCAGTGCTAGCCGGACTAGCGTTGTTAAGGATACGCAGTATTTT.

The count of this clonotype is one. The rearrangement joins TRBV4-1 to TRBJ2-6; D is unresolved. With 1 base removed from V and 0 bases from J, the gap between germline ends came to 22 bases. Germline V gene lookup returns CDR1 MGHRA and CDR2 YSYEKL. This CDR3 spans 21 amino acids. CDR3 region: CASSQGWDGQPLGSGANVLTF. The CDR3 bases are TGCGCCAGCAGCCAAGGTTGGGATGGGCAGCCATTGGGCTCTGGGGCCAACGTCCTGACTTTC.

The gene calls are TRBV2 and TRBJ2-2; 8 positions agree with TRBD1. V shed 2 bases, J shed 1 base, and the junction held 6 bases outside the gene matches. This CDR3 has 17 amino acids. CDR1 and CDR2 from the germline V gene are SNHLY and FYNNEI. Written as DNA, the CDR3 is TGTGCCAGCAGTGAAACGTTACAGGGGGTGAACACCGGGGAGCTGTTTTTT. Translating gives CASSETLQGVNTGELFF.

As for this clonotype: A read error may be the cause here, since a much bigger clone is one base away. This chain connects TRBV7-2 to TRBJ1-5, with a weak D call TRBD1 (5 bases). CDR3 size: 15 residues. Germline assignment: CDR1 SGHTA and CDR2 FQGNSA. V gave up 3 bases and J gave up 6 bases, with 15 bases separating them. The CDR3: CASSFGTYLGQPQHF. The DNA for the CDR3 is TGTGCCAGCAGCTTTGGGACGTATTTAGGTCAGCCCCAGCATTTT.

This clonotype was recorded once. Since a much larger clone is just one base distant, this may be a read error. The rearrangement uses TRBV7-2 and TRBJ2-3; TRBD2 might be the D (6 bases). There are 16 residues in the CDR3. Germline lookup yields CDR1 SGHTA and CDR2 FQGNSA. The CDR3 nucleotides are TGTGCCAGCAGCTTAGCTCCCGTTAGCGGCACAGATACGCTGTATTTT. It encodes CASSLAPVSGTDTLYF.